Listed below are T cell receptor beta chains from one sample, sequenced in a study of OX40 agonist ivuxolimab in advanced cancers. Using immunoSEQ multiplex PCR, the repertoire was profiled, and TCRdb retains in-frame clones only, with some absent. The data show 25,000 to 30,000 clones, roughly 90% seen once. This sample comprised CD4+ or CD8+ T cells sorted from blood, obtained in a trial of the OX40 agonist ivuxolimab. The source of these receptors is an adult with an advanced solid tumor such as melanoma, head and neck, liver or kidney cancer. Both conserved end residues are part of each CDR3. A D gene is named only where the DNA matches it firmly. Clone sizes are given selectively: once, few, many, or a class where the clone is expanded.

J gene | D gene | V gene | clone size | CDR3 DNA | CDR3 protein
TRBJ1-5 | TRBD1 | TRBV4-1 | - | TGCGCCAGCAGCCAGACAGGGACTCAGCCCCAGCATTTT | CASSQTGTQPQHF
TRBJ2-7 | - | TRBV6-5 | - | TGTGCCAGCAGCTGGGGGGACTTCCCCTACGAGCAGTACTTC | CASSWGDFPYEQYF
TRBJ2-7 | - | TRBV19 | - | TGTGCCAGCACTCAGGGGACTATGGACGAGCAGTACTTC | CASTQGTMDEQYF
TRBJ2-5 | - | TRBV27 | once | TGTGCCAGCAGTCTCCTGGGGACCCAGTACTTC | CASSLLGTQYF
TRBJ2-3 | - | TRBV7-7 | once | TGTGCTAGCAGCCCCTCGGGCACAGATACGCAGTATTTT | CASSPSGTDTQYF
TRBJ2-1 | - | TRBV27 | - | TGTGCCAGCAGTTTCGGGGGCGCCTACAATGAGCAGTTCTTC | CASSFGGAYNEQFF
TRBJ2-7 | TRBD2 | TRBV7-2 | - | TGTGCCAGCAGCTTACCCTTGGGGGGGGACGACGAGCAGTACTTC | CASSLPLGGDDEQYF
TRBJ1-5 | - | TRBV9 | - | TGTGCCAGCAGCGCCGAACCAACCTTATATAGCAATCAGCCCCAGCATTTT | CASSAEPTLYSNQPQHF
TRBJ2-1 | - | TRBV11-1 | few | TGTGCCAGCACCAGCTGGCGGGAAAACAATGAGCAGTTCTTC | CASTSWRENNEQFF
TRBJ2-7 | TRBD1 | TRBV5-6 | - | TGTGCCAGCAGCCAACCGGGACAGGGGTACTACGAGCAGTACTTC | CASSQPGQGYYEQYF
TRBJ2-3 | - | TRBV11-1 | - | TGTGCCAGCAGCTTAGAACGTGGCAGGGGGAGGGCAGATACGCAGTATTTT | CASSLERGRGRADTQYF